A selection of T cell receptor beta chains follows, all from one sample in a study of cytomegalovirus exposure and HLA in healthy donors. Here immunoSEQ multiplex PCR was the method, and the copy in TCRdb shows in-frame clones only, minus some. The sample consists of about 120,000 clones, over 60% of them appearing once. The source material was PBMCs. These receptors were taken from a male donor in good health and CMV-seropositive. Both conserved end residues are part of each CDR3.

V gene: TRBV7-2
J gene: TRBJ2-6
CDR3 protein: CASGQGAAGANVLTF

V gene: TRBV2
J gene: TRBJ1-1
CDR3 protein: CASRTTGRDPGRDTEAFF

V gene: TRBV29-1
J gene: TRBJ1-3
CDR3 protein: CSVDLQGVPGRSSGNTIYF

V gene: TRBV25-1
J gene: TRBJ2-6
CDR3 protein: CASGEETGSHSGANGLTF

V gene: TRBV5-4
J gene: TRBJ2-1
CDR3 protein: CASIEGLAGTGEQFF

V gene: TRBV14
J gene: TRBJ2-2
CDR3 protein: CASSQEGDTTTGELFF

V gene: TRBV27
J gene: TRBJ2-3
CDR3 protein: CASSPGDRYTQYF

V gene: TRBV19
J gene: TRBJ2-7
CDR3 protein: CASSPGQGATYEQYF

V gene: TRBV6-1
J gene: TRBJ2-5
CDR3 protein: CASRTSGNQETQYF

V gene: TRBV29-1
J gene: TRBJ2-1
CDR3 protein: CSVPWGTSGSSYNEQFF

V gene: TRBV7-9
J gene: TRBJ1-3
CDR3 protein: CASRGPYSGNTIYF

V gene: TRBV28
J gene: TRBJ1-1
CDR3 protein: CASSLYRDRGRLVPGNTEAFF